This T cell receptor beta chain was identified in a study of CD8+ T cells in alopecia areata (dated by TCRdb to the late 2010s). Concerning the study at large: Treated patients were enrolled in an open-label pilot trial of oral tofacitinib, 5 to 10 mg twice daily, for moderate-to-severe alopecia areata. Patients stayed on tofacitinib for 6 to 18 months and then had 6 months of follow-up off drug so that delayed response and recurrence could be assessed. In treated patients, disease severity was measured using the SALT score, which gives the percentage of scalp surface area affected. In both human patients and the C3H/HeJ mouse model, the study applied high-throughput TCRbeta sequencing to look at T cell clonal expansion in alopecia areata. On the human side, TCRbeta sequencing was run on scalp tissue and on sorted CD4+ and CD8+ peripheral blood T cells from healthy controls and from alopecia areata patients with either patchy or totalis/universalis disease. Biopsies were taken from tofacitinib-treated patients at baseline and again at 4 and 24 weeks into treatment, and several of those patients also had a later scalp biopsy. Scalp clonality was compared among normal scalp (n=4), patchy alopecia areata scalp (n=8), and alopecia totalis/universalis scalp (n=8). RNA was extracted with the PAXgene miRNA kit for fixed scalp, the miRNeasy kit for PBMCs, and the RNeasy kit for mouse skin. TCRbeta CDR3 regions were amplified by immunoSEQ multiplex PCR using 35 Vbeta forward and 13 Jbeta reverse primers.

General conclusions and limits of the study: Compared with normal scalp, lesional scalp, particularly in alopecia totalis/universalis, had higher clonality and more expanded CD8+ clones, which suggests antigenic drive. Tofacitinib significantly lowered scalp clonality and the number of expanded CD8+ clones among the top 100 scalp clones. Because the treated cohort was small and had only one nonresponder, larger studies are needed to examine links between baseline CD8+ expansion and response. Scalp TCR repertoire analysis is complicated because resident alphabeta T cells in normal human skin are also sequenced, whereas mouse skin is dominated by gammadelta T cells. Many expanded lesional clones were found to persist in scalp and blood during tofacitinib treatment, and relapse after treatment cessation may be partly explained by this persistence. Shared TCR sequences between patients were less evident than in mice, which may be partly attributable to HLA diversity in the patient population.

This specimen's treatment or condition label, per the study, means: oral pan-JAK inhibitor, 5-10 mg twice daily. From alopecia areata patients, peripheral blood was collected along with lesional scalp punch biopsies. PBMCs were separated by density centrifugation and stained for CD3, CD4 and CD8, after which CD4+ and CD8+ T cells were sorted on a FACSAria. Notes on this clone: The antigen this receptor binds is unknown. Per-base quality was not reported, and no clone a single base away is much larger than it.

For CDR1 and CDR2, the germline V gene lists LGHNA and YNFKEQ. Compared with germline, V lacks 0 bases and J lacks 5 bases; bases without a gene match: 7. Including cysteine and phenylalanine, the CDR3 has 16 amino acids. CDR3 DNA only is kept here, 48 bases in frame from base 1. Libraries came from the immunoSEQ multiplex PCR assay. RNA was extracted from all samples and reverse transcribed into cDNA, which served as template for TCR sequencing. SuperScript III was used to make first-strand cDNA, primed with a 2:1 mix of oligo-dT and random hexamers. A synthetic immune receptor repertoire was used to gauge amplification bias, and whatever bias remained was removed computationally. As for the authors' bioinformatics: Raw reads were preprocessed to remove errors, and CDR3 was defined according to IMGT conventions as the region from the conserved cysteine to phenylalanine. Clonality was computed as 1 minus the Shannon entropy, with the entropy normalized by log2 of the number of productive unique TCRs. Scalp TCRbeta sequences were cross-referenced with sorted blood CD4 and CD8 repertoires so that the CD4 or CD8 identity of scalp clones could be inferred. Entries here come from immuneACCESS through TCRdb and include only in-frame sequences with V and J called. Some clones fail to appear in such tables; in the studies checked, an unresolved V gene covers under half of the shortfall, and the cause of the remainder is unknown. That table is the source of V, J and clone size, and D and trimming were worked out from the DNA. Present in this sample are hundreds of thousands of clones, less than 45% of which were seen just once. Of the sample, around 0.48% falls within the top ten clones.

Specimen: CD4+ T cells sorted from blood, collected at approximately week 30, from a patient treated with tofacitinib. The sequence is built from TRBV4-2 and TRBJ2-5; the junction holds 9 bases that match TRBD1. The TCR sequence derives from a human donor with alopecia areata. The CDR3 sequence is CASSQDFTGGFETQYF. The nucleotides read TGTGCCAGCAGCCAAGATTTCACAGGGGGCTTCGAGACCCAGTACTTC.